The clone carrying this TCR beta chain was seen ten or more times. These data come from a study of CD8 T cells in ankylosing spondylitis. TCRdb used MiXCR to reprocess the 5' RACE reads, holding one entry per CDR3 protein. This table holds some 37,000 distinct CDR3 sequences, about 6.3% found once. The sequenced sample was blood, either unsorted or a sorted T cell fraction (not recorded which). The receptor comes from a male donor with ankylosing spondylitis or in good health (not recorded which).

The CDR3 sequence: CASSQDRGQGKETQYF. The CDR3 DNA reads TGCGCCAGCAGCCAAGACCGAGGACAGGGAAAAGAGACCCAGTACTTC. The gene calls are TRBV4-3 and TRBJ2-5; 8 bases are a match to TRBD1. CDR1 and CDR2 (germline): LGHNA, YSLEER. The CDR3 extends over 16 amino acids. J gave up 3 bases and V 0 bases, and 6 bases lay outside the gene matches.